This T cell receptor (beta chain) was captured in a study of regulatory and conventional T cells in RAG deficiency. Here immunoSEQ multiplex PCR was the method, and the copy in TCRdb shows in-frame clones only, minus some. The sample lists tens of thousands of clones, around 96% occurring once. The sorted conventional CD4+ T cells were CD25-low and CD127-high, with genomic DNA sequenced. Germline-derived CDR1 and CDR2 are SGHRS and YFSETQ. There are 12 residues in the CDR3. The germline V and J ends were trimmed by 7 bases and 0 bases, with 5 bases remaining between them. The sample was also linked to a second study, of regulatory T cells. Per that paper: The primer mix had 52 TRBV and 13 TRBJ primers.

The sample was CD25- CD4+ T cells sorted from blood. The genes are TRBV5-1 and TRBJ2-1; D not resolved. This TCR came from a human donor in good health. The CDR3 loop reads CASGVSYNEQFF. CDR3 nucleotide sequence: TGCGCCAGCGGAGTCTCCTACAATGAGCAGTTCTTC.